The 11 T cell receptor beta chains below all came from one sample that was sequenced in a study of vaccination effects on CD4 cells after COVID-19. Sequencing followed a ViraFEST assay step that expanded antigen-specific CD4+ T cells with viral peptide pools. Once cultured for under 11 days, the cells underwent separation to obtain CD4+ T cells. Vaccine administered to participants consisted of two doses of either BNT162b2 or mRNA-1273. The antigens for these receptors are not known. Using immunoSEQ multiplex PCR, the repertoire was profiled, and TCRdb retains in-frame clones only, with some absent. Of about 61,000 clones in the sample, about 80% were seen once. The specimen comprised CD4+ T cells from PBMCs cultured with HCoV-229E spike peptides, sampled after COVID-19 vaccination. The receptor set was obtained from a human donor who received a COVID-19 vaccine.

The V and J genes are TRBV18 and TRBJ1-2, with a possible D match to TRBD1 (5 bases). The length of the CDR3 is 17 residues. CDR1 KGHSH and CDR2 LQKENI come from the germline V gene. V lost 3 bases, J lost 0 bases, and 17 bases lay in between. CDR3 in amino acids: CASSPGAGSRPNYGYTF. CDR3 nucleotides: TGTGCCAGCTCACCCGGGGCAGGGAGCCGTCCTAACTATGGCTACACCTTC.

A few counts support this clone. The CDR3 spells CASDNGQPTGELFF. The CDR3 DNA is TGCGCCAGCGATAATGGACAGCCGACCGGGGAGCTGTTTTTT. The gene calls are TRBV5-1 and TRBJ2-2; D is perhaps TRBD1 (6 bases). CDR1 and CDR2 (germline): SGHRS, YFSETQ. The length of the CDR3 is 14 residues. The V gene lost 7 bases and the J gene lost 5 bases, with 15 bases spanning the gap.

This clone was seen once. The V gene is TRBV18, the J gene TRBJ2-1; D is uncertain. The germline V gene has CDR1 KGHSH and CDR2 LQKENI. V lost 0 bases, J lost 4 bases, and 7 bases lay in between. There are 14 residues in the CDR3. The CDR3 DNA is TGTGCCAGCTCACCACCCAGCGAGTACAATGAGCAGTTCTTC. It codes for CASSPPSEYNEQFF.

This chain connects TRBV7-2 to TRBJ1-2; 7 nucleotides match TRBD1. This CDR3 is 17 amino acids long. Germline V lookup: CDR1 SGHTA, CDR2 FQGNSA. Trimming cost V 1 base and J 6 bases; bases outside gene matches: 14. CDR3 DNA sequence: TGTGCCAGCAGCTTAGGAGGGGGGGCGACAGGGCGTAATGGCTACACCTTC. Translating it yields CASSLGGGATGRNGYTF.

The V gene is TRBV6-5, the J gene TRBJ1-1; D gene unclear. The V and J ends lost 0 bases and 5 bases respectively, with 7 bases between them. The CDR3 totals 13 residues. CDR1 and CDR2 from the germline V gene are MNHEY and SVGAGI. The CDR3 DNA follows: TGTGCCAGCAGTTACTCGGACCTGACTGAAGCTTTCTTT. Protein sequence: CASSYSDLTEAFF.

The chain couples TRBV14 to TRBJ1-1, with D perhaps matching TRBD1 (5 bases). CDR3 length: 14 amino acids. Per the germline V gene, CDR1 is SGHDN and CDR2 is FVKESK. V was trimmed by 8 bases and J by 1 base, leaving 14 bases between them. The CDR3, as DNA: TGTGCCAGCGGCCCCCTCGGGGGGAACACTGAAGCTTTCTTT. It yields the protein CASGPLGGNTEAFF.

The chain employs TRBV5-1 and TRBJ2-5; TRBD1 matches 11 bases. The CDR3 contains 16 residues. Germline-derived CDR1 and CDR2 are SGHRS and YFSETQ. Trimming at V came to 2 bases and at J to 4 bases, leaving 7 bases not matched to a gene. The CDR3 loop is CASSLKSGTGGETQYF. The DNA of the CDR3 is TGCGCCAGCAGCTTAAAATCCGGGACAGGGGGAGAGACCCAGTACTTC.

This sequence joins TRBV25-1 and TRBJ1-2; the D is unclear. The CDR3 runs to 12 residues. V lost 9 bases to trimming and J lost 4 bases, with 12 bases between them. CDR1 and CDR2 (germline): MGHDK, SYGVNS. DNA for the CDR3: TGTGCCAGTACTAAGGCAGGCTATGGCTACACCTTC. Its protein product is CASTKAGYGYTF.

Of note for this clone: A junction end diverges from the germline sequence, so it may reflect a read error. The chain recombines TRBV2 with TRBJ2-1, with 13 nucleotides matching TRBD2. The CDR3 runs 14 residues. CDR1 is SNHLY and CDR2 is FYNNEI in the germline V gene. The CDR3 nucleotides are TGTGCCAGCAGACCATGGACTAGCGGGGGACAGGCGGTCTTC. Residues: CASRPWTSGGQAVF.

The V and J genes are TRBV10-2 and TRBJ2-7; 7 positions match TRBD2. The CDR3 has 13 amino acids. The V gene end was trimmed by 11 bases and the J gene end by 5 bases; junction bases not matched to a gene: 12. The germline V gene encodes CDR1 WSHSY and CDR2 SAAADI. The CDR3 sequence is CASRGRANDEQYV. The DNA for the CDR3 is TGCGCCTCCCGGGGGAGGGCAAACGACGAGCAGTACGTC.

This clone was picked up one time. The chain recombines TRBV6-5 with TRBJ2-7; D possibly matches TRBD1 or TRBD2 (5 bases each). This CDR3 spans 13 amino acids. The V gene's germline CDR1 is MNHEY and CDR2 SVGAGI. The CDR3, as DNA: TGTGCCAGCGGGGGTCTCACCTACGAGCAGTACGTTGTC. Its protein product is CASGGLTYEQYVV.